Described below is a single TCR beta chain sequence and its context. These data come from a study of blood T cell repertoires in COVID-19. Background on the study: Spain, Italy and the United States supplied samples that represented acute and convalescent COVID-19.

Germline-derived CDR1 and CDR2 are MNHEY and SMNVEV (reference sequence). The CDR3 runs 13 residues. The trim removed 7 bases at V and 5 bases at J, leaving 7 bases unmatched. Assay used: immunoSEQ multiplex PCR; TCRdb lists only in-frame clones, some missing. The data contain a few hundred thousand clones, roughly 90% of them singletons. This TCR derives from a man in his late teens or twenties with active or convalescent COVID-19. The material sequenced was peripheral blood. The V and J genes are TRBV27 and TRBJ1-1; 7 bases line up with TRBD1. This CDR3 is CASTPTGWTEAFF. The CDR3 DNA is TGTGCCAGCACCCCGACAGGGTGGACTGAAGCTTTCTTT.